These 31 T cell receptor beta chains were all obtained from the same sample, sequenced in a study of beta chain features in type 1 diabetes. Regarding the study as a whole: TCRB CDR3 length was moderately but significantly reduced in all four CD4+ subsets of Type 1 diabetes patients.

These receptors have no known antigen. Since all of the isolated RNA was reverse transcribed, expressed TCRB transcripts were what got sequenced. Sequencing used immunoSEQ multiplex PCR; TCRdb keeps in-frame clones, though not all of them. The sample shows roughly 180,000 clones, 7.8% of them seen only once. Sequencing input: central memory CD4+ T cells from blood. These receptors were collected from a woman aged 40 to 49 with type 1 diabetes.

This clone was recorded a few times. V and J are TRBV5-4 and TRBJ2-5, with a weak D call TRBD1 (5 bases). Trimming stripped 4 bases from V and 3 bases from J, with 13 bases between. Per germline, CDR1 SGHNT and CDR2 YYREEE (reference sequence). The CDR3 totals 14 residues. DNA of the CDR3: TGTGCCAGCAGCCCGGTGGCCAGGGAAGAGACCCAGTACTTC. It yields the protein CASSPVAREETQYF.

This sequence joins TRBV7-2 and TRBJ1-2, with D unresolved. The CDR3 length is 15 residues. Trimming removed 1 base from V and 4 bases from J, with 13 bases in between. CDR1 is SGHTA, CDR2 FQGNSA, per germline. The CDR3: CASSLEPGMPYGYTF. As DNA, the CDR3 is TGTGCCAGCAGCTTAGAGCCGGGGATGCCCTATGGCTACACCTTC. Full variable domain (outside the CDR3, taken from reference TRBV7-2 and TRBJ1-2): GAGVSQSPSNKVTEKGKDVELRCDPISGHTALYWYRQSLGQGLEFLIYFQGNSAPDKSGLPSDRFSAERTGGSVSTLTIQRTQQEDSAVYLCASSLEPGMPYGYTFGSGTRLTVV.

This clone came up many times. The chain has TRBV5-4 and TRBJ1-2, with D unresolved. V gave up 1 base and J gave up 8 bases, with 9 bases separating them. The CDR3 has 12 amino acids. CDR1 SGHNT and CDR2 YYREEE come from the germline V gene (reference sequence). Here the CDR3 DNA reads TGTGCCAGCAGCTTGAGAGCTTCCGGCTACACCTTC. This encodes CASSLRASGYTF. Full variable domain (remainder filled in from reference TRBV5-4 and TRBJ1-2): ETGVTQSPTHLIKTRGQQVTLRCSSQSGHNTVSWYQQALGQGPQFIFQYYREEENGRGNFPPRFSGLQFPNYSSELNVNALELDDSALYLCASSLRASGYTFGSGTRLTVV.

This clone occurred a few times. V usage is TRBV5-4 and J usage is TRBJ1-3, with unresolved D. In germline, CDR1 is SGHNT, CDR2 YYREEE (reference sequence). The CDR3 has 15 amino acids. V was cut by 4 bases and J by 0 bases, with 11 bases left in between. The CDR3 DNA follows: TGTGCCAGCAGCCCTAAGGCTAGCTCTGGAAACACCATATATTTT. It yields the protein CASSPKASSGNTIYF.

This clone was picked up a small number of times. The rearrangement links TRBV9 to TRBJ1-4; 7 nucleotides match TRBD1. Unmatched junction bases numbered 2, after V lost 0 bases and J lost 0 bases. This CDR3 comprises 16 residues. Per germline, CDR1 SGDLS and CDR2 YYNGEE. This chain's CDR3 is CASSVGTGATNEKLFF. In DNA, the CDR3 is TGTGCCAGCAGCGTAGGTACAGGGGCAACTAATGAAAAACTGTTTTTT.

Regarding this clone: A much larger clone differs from this one at a single base, so this may be a read error. The chain joins TRBV11-3 to TRBJ2-1; D gene ambiguous. This CDR3 comprises 11 residues. Trimming took off 5 bases at V and 5 bases at J, with 4 bases between the two ends. Germline-derived CDR1 and CDR2 are SGHNT and YENEEA. The CDR3 region has the DNA TGTGCCAGCAGCCGTGACAATGAGCAGTTCTTC. Translation gives CASSRDNEQFF.

The V and J genes are TRBV6-6 and TRBJ1-1; no reliable D call. CDR3 length: 16 residues. Germline assignment: CDR1 MNHNY and CDR2 SVGAGI (reference sequence). Trimming left V 0 bases short and J 4 bases short, with 15 bases between. The CDR3 protein is CASSYSGRVEGTEAFF. CDR3 DNA: TGTGCCAGCAGTTACTCGGGGAGGGTAGAGGGCACTGAAGCTTTCTTT.

The chain combines TRBV30 with TRBJ1-1; D perhaps matches TRBD1 (5 bases). The germline gives CDR1 GTSNPN, CDR2 SVGIG (reference sequence). Trimming stripped 3 bases from V and 4 bases from J, with 9 bases between. This CDR3 is built from 12 residues. The CDR3 DNA reads as TGTGCCTGGAGAGGGGTCGCCACTGAAGCTTTCTTT. Translating gives CAWRGVATEAFF.

The CDR3 reads CASSSGQFTDTQYF. The CDR3 DNA follows: TGTGCCAGCAGCTCGGGACAGTTCACAGATACGCAGTATTTT. The gene calls are TRBV7-9 and TRBJ2-3; 7 positions match TRBD1. The CDR3 sequence is 14 residues long. The germline V gene encodes CDR1 SEHNR and CDR2 FQNEAQ (reference sequence). Trimming at V came to 4 bases and at J to 2 bases, leaving 3 bases not matched to a gene. The whole variable domain, filled in from reference TRBV7-9 and TRBJ2-3, reads DTGVSQNPRHKITKRGQNVTFRCDPISEHNRLYWYRQTLGQGPEFLTYFQNEAQLEKSRLLSDRFSAERPKGSFSTLEIQRTEQGDSAMYLCASSSGQFTDTQYFGPGTRLTVL.

This clone was detected many times. The chain combines TRBV28 with TRBJ2-5; tentative D call: TRBD1 (5 bases). The CDR3 is 13 amino acids. Germline-derived CDR1 and CDR2 are MDHEN and SYDVKM. With 4 bases removed from V and 1 base from J, the gap between germline ends came to 7 bases. The CDR3 sequence is CASSSQVQETQYF. In DNA form, the CDR3 reads TGTGCCAGCAGTTCACAGGTCCAAGAGACCCAGTACTTC.

The chain carries TRBV2 and TRBJ2-7; 9 nucleotides agree with TRBD1. V lost 6 bases, J lost 6 bases, and 3 bases stayed unmatched. Germline V gives CDR1 SNHLY, CDR2 FYNNEI. The CDR3 is 12 residues long. The CDR3 DNA sequence: TGTGCCAGCAGGGCGACAGGGGGCGAGCAGTACTTC. Translation gives CASRATGGEQYF. The variable domain in full, with the rest retrieved from reference TRBV2 and TRBJ2-7, is EPEVTQTPSHQVTQMGQEVILRCVPISNHLYFYWYRQILGQKVEFLVSFYNNEISEKSEIFDDQFSVERPDGSNFTLKIRSTKLEDSAMYFCASRATGGEQYFGPGTRLTVT.

This sequence joins TRBV7-6 and TRBJ2-2; the D is unclear. Trimming pared 2 bases from V and 6 bases from J, leaving 16 bases between. The CDR3 is 16 amino acids. Per the germline V gene, CDR1 is SGHVS and CDR2 is FNYEAQ. The CDR3 here is CASSLQANQVPGELFF. The DNA of the CDR3 is TGTGCCAGCAGCTTACAAGCCAACCAAGTCCCCGGGGAGCTGTTTTTT.

This clone was counted only a few times. The chain employs TRBV7-2 and TRBJ2-7; 7 bases match TRBD1. Looked up from germline, CDR1 is SGHTA and CDR2 is FQGNSA. Unmatched junction bases numbered 0, after V lost 0 bases and J lost 1 base. The CDR3 spans 14 residues. CDR3 DNA: TGTGCCAGCAGCTTAGCGGGACAGTCCTACGAGCAGTACTTC. This translates into CASSLAGQSYEQYF.

This clone has a handful of counts. V usage is TRBV25-1 and J usage is TRBJ2-7; D remains ambiguous. This CDR3 contains 14 residues. With 1 base removed from V and 2 bases from J, the gap between germline ends came to 9 bases. Germline CDR1 is MGHDK and CDR2 is SYGVNS. The CDR3 loop is CASSESMSTYEQYF. The CDR3 DNA reads TGTGCCAGCAGTGAATCGATGAGTACCTACGAGCAGTACTTC.

This rearrangement joins TRBV7-2 to TRBJ2-6, with D possibly matching TRBD2 (6 bases). Trimming stripped 5 bases from V and 5 bases from J, with 13 bases between. The CDR3 has 15 residues. Germline V gene sequence: CDR1 SGHTA, CDR2 FQGNSA. The CDR3 here is CASSPGLSWANVLTF. DNA of the CDR3: TGTGCCAGCAGCCCGGGACTTTCTTGGGCCAACGTCCTGACTTTC.

This clone occurred a few times. The J gene is TRBJ2-5, the V gene TRBV2; maybe TRBD1 (6 bases). From germline, CDR1 is SNHLY and CDR2 FYNNEI. V was clipped by 6 bases and J by 1 base, with 15 bases between them. The CDR3 sequence is 15 residues long. CDR3 region: CASSRRGRGQETQYF. In nucleotides, the CDR3 is TGTGCCAGCAGCCGCAGGGGAAGGGGCCAAGAGACCCAGTACTTC.

The J gene is TRBJ2-7, the V gene TRBV6-5; the match to TRBD2 covers 10 bases. Germline V gene lookup returns CDR1 MNHEY and CDR2 SVGAGI. Trimming at V came to 0 bases and at J to 5 bases, leaving 7 bases not matched to a gene. CDR3 length: 16 amino acids. Written as DNA, the CDR3 is TGTGCCAGCAGTTACTCCGCAGCGGGAGGGCCCCACGAGCAGTACTTC. This sequence encodes CASSYSAAGGPHEQYF.

The sample holds a few counts of this clone. The chain is built from TRBV5-1 and TRBJ2-5, with TRBD2 matching over 13 bases. Germline V CDR1 and CDR2: SGHRS, YFSETQ. J was trimmed by 3 bases and V by 2 bases; bases with no gene match: 7. The CDR3 sequence is 17 residues long. As DNA, the CDR3 is TGCGCCAGCAGCTTCCCGACTAGCGGGGGGACCAAAGAGACCCAGTACTTC. This gives the protein CASSFPTSGGTKETQYF.

This clone was seen a few times. The chain carries TRBV6-5 and TRBJ2-7; 8 bases are shared with TRBD2. J gave up 2 bases and V 10 bases, and 7 bases lay outside the gene matches. The CDR3 consists of 13 residues. Germline-derived CDR1 and CDR2 are MNHEY and SVGAGI. CDR3 sequence: CATLRGGTYEQYF. The CDR3 coding sequence is TGTGCCACCTTACGGGGGGGAACCTACGAGCAGTACTTC.

The V gene is TRBV7-2, the J gene TRBJ2-2; D is possibly TRBD2 (6 bases). The CDR3 has 14 residues. The V and J ends lost 5 bases and 5 bases respectively, with 12 bases between them. Germline values: CDR1 SGHTA, CDR2 FQGNSA. Here the CDR3 reads CASSRDGGTGELFF. CDR3 DNA: TGTGCCAGCAGCCGCGATGGGGGGACCGGGGAGCTGTTTTTT.

This clone was observed a handful of times. This rearrangement joins TRBV15 to TRBJ2-1; tentatively, D is TRBD2 (6 bases). Germline-derived CDR1 and CDR2 are LNHNV and YYDKDF (reference sequence). V was clipped by 0 bases and J by 2 bases, with 14 bases between them. CDR3 length: 17 amino acids. In nucleotides, the CDR3 is TGTGCCACCAGCAGAGATCTACGGGGGACCCCCTACAATGAGCAGTTCTTC. This translates into CATSRDLRGTPYNEQFF.

Here the CDR3 reads CASTPWTGNEQYF. In nucleotides, the CDR3 is TGTGCCAGCACCCCTTGGACAGGGAACGAGCAGTACTTC. The chain employs TRBV27 and TRBJ2-7, with 8 bases that match TRBD1. The trim removed 7 bases at V and 5 bases at J, leaving 7 bases unmatched. CDR1 is MNHEY and CDR2 is SMNVEV in the germline V gene (reference sequence). This CDR3 has 13 amino acids.

This clone appeared a few times. The chain has TRBV30 and TRBJ2-7; D might be TRBD2 (6 bases). V dropped 4 bases and J dropped 6 bases, with 13 bases sitting between them. Looked up from germline, CDR1 is GTSNPN and CDR2 is SVGIG (reference sequence). This CDR3 is 12 amino acids long. CDR3 residues: CAWMSRDFEQYF. CDR3 sequence (DNA): TGTGCCTGGATGTCGCGGGACTTCGAGCAGTACTTC.

This clone has a handful of counts. This sequence joins TRBV10-3 and TRBJ1-1, with D uncertain. The germline gives CDR1 ENHRY, CDR2 SYGVKD. The ends were cut back, 6 bases at V and 1 base at J, with 9 bases in the middle. CDR3 size: 13 residues. DNA for the CDR3: TGTGCCATCAGGCGAGGAGAGAACACTGAAGCTTTCTTT. Amino acids: CAIRRGENTEAFF.

This clone was seen only a few times. This chain uses TRBV4-2 with TRBJ2-2, with 11 nucleotides matching TRBD2. After removal of 3 bases from V and 0 bases from J, the junction contained 6 bases not matched to a gene. The CDR3 length is 18 residues. Germline CDR1 LGHNA, CDR2 YNFKEQ. CDR3 in DNA: TGTGCCAGCAGCCAGAGCCTAGCGGGGGGCGCGAACACCGGGGAGCTGTTTTTT. Translated, it gives CASSQSLAGGANTGELFF.

This clone was detected a few times. The V gene is TRBV20-1, the J gene TRBJ2-3; no reliable D call. This CDR3 is built from 10 residues. Trimming removed 5 bases from V and 6 bases from J, with 6 bases in between. The germline V gene encodes CDR1 DFQATT and CDR2 SNEGSKA (reference sequence). The CDR3 region has the DNA TGCAGTGCTCCCAGGGATACGCAGTATTTT. Protein sequence: CSAPRDTQYF.

This clone came up a few times. This chain uses TRBV30 with TRBJ2-2; D possibly corresponds to TRBD1 (6 bases). The V gene's germline CDR1 is GTSNPN and CDR2 SVGIG (reference sequence). The ends were cut back, 2 bases at V and 4 bases at J, with 11 bases in the middle. This CDR3 region has 14 residues. CDR3 coding DNA: TGTGCCTGGAGTCGGGACACCAGCACCGGGGAGCTGTTTTTT. This translates into CAWSRDTSTGELFF.

This clone was detected a few times. This chain joins TRBV7-9 and TRBJ1-2; 9 nucleotides line up with TRBD1. Trimming at V came to 5 bases and at J to 2 bases, leaving 6 bases not matched to a gene. CDR1 is SEHNR, CDR2 FQNEAQ, per germline (reference sequence). The CDR3 length is 15 residues. This CDR3 reads CASSASGQGNYGYTF. DNA of the CDR3: TGTGCCAGCAGCGCGAGTGGACAGGGGAACTATGGCTACACCTTC.

A few counts support this clone. The chain carries TRBV23-1 and TRBJ1-1; 9 positions agree with TRBD1. TRBV23-1 qualifies as an ORF whose function is uncertain. The CDR3 contains 14 residues. After removal of 5 bases from V and 4 bases from J, the junction contained 5 bases not matched to a gene. CDR3 coding DNA: TGCGCCAGCAGTAAATTGGACAGGGGCACTGAAGCTTTCTTT. It codes for CASSKLDRGTEAFF.

This clone occurred a few times. The chain has TRBV7-9 and TRBJ1-4; 8 nucleotides align to TRBD1. Looked up from germline, CDR1 is SEHNR and CDR2 is FQNEAQ (reference sequence). This CDR3 has 13 residues. V shed 5 bases, J shed 6 bases, and the junction held 2 bases outside the gene matches. For the CDR3, the DNA is TGTGCCAGCAGCCGGGGACAGGATGAAAAACTGTTTTTT. Translated: CASSRGQDEKLFF.

This clone showed up just a few times. V usage is TRBV30 and J usage is TRBJ1-2, with D unclear. Deletions cut 0 bases from V and 10 bases from J, with 12 bases between. Germline V gene data show CDR1 as GTSNPN and CDR2 as SVGIG (reference sequence). The CDR3 is made up of 12 amino acids. CDR3: CAWSVSSVYYTF. CDR3 nucleotides: TGTGCCTGGAGTGTAAGTTCCGTCTACTACACCTTC.